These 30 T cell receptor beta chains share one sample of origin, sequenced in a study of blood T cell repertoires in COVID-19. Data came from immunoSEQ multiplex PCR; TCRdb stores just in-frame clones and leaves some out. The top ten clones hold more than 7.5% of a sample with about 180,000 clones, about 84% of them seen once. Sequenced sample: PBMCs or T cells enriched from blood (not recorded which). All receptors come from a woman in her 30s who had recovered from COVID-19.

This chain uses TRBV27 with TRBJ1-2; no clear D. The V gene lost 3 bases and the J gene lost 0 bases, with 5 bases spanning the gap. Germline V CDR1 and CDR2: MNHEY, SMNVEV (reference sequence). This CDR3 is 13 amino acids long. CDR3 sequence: CASSFRANYGYTF. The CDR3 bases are TGTGCCAGCAGTTTCCGGGCTAACTATGGCTACACCTTC.

DNA of the CDR3: TGTGCCAGCAGCCCTCGGACTAGCGGGAAAGTCGAGCAGTACTTC. Its translation: CASSPRTSGKVEQYF. V is TRBV13 and J is TRBJ2-7, with TRBD2 matching over 12 bases. Germline CDR1 reads PRHDT; CDR2 reads FYEKMQ (reference sequence). The CDR3 runs to 15 residues. V shed 5 bases, J shed 6 bases, and the junction held 8 bases outside the gene matches.

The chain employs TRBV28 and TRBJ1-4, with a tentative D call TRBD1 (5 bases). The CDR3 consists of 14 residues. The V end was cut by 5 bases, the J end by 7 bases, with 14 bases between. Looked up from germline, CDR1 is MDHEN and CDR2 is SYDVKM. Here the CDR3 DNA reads TGTGCCAGCAGTCCCGGAGGGGCTGGTGAAAAACTGTTTTTT. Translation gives CASSPGGAGEKLFF.

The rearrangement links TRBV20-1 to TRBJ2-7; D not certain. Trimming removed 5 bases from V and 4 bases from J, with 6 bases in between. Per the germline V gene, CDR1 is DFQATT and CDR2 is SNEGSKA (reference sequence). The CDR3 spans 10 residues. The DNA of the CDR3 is TGCAGTGCTGACTCTTACGAGCAGTACTTC. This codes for CSADSYEQYF.

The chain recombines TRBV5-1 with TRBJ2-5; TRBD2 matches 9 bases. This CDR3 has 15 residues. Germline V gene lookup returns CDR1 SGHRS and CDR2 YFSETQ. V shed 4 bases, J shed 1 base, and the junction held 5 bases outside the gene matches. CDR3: CASSIGTSTQETQYF. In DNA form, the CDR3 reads TGCGCCAGCAGCATTGGGACTAGCACCCAAGAGACCCAGTACTTC.

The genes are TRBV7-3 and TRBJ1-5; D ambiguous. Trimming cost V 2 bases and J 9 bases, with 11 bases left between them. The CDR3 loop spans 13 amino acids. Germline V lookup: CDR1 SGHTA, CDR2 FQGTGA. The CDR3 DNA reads TGTGCCAGCAGCTTATCGCCGGGTGGGCCCCAGCATTTT. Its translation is CASSLSPGGPQHF. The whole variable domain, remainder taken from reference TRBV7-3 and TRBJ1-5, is GAGVSQTPSNKVTEKGKYVELRCDPISGHTALYWYRQSLGQGPEFLIYFQGTGAADDSGLPNDRFFAVRPEGSVSTLKIQRTERGDSAVYLCASSLSPGGPQHFGDGTRLSIL.

CDR3 DNA sequence: TGTGCCTGGAATAGACAGGGGGCCGGTGGCTACACCTTC. It specifies CAWNRQGAGGYTF. The chain couples TRBV30 to TRBJ1-2; 10 nucleotides line up with TRBD1. Germline trimming cut 4 bases from V and 7 bases from J; bases unmatched to any gene: 6. CDR3 length: 13 residues. From germline, CDR1 is GTSNPN and CDR2 SVGIG (reference sequence).

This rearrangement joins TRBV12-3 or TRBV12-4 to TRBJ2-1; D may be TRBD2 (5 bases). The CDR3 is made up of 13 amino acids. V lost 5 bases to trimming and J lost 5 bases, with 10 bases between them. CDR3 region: CASSEAENNEQFF. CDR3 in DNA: TGTGCCAGCAGTGAAGCGGAGAACAATGAGCAGTTCTTC.

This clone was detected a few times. The CDR3: CASSRKETGELFNEKLFF. In DNA form, the CDR3 reads TGTGCCAGCAGCCGTAAAGAAACGGGGGAATTATTCAATGAAAAACTGTTTTTT. The chain recombines TRBV3-1 (or the pseudogene TRBV3-2) with TRBJ1-4; D might be TRBD1 (5 bases). CDR3 length: 18 residues. V dropped 4 bases and J dropped 5 bases, with 23 bases sitting between them. The germline CDR1 and CDR2 sequences are LGHDT and YNNKEL (reference sequence).

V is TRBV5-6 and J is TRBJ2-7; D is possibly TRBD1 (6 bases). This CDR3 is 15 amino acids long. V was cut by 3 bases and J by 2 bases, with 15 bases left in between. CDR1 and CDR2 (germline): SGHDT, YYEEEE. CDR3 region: CASSWTGQLTYEQYF. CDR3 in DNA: TGTGCCAGCAGCTGGACGGGACAACTAACCTACGAGCAGTACTTC.

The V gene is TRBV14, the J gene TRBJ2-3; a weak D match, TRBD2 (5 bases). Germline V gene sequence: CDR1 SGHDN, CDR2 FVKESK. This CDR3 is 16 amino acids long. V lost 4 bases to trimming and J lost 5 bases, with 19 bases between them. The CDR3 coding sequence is TGTGCCAGCAGCCTGGGCCGGAGGAGAGACGGAGATACGCAGTATTTT. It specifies CASSLGRRRDGDTQYF.

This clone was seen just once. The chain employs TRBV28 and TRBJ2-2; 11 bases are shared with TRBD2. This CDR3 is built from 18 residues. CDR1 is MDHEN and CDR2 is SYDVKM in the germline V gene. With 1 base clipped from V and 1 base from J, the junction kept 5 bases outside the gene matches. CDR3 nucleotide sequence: TGTGCCAGCAGTTTATTCACTAGCGGGAGACAGAACACCGGGGAGCTGTTTTTT. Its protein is CASSLFTSGRQNTGELFF.

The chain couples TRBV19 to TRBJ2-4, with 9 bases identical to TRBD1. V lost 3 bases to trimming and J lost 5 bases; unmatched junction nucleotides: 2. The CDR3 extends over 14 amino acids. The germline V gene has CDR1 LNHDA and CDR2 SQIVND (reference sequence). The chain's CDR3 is CASSIGTGQNIQYF. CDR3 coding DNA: TGTGCCAGTAGTATCGGGACAGGGCAAAACATTCAGTACTTC.

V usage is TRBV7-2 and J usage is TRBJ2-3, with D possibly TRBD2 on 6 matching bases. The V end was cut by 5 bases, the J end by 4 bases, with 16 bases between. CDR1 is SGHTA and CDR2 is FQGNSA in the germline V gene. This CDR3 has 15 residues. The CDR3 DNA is TGTGCCAGCAGCCCACAGAATATAGCGGCAGATACGCAGTATTTT. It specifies CASSPQNIAADTQYF.

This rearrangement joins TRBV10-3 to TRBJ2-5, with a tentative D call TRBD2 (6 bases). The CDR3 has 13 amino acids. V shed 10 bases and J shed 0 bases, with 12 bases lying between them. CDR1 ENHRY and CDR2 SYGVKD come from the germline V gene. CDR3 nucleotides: TGTGCCACGGGGGAAACGTACCAAGAGACCCAGTACTTC. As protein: CATGETYQETQYF.

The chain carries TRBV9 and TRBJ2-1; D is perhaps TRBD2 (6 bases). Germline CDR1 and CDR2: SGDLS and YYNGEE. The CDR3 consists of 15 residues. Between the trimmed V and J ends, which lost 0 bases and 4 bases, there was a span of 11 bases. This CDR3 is CASSVDSGPYNEQFF. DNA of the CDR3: TGTGCCAGCAGCGTAGATAGCGGCCCATACAATGAGCAGTTCTTC.

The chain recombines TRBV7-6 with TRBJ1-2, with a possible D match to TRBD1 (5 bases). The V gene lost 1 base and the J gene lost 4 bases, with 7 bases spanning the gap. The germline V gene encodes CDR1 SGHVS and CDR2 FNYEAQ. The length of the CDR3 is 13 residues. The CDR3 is CASSLEGAYGYTF. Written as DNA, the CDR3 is TGTGCCAGCAGCTTAGAAGGGGCCTATGGCTACACCTTC.

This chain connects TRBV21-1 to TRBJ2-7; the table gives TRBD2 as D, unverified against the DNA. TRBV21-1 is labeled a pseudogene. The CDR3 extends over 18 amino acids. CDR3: CASSGLFCGTTPPYEQYF. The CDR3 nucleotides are TGTGCCAGCAGCGGGCTGTTTTGTGGGACTACTCCTCCCTACGAGCAGTACTTC.

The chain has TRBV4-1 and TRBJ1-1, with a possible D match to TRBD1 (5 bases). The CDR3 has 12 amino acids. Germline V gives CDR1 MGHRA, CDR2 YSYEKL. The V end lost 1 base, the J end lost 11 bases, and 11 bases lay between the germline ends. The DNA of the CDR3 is TGCGCCAGCAGCCAAGGTCCGGGGGTGGCTTTCTTT. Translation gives CASSQGPGVAFF.

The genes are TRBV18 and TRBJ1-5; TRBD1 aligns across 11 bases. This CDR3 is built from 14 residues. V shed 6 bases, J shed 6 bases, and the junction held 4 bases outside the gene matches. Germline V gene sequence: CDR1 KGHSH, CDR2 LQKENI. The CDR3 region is CASSGQGGTQPQHF. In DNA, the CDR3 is TGTGCCAGCTCGGGACAGGGGGGGACTCAGCCCCAGCATTTT.

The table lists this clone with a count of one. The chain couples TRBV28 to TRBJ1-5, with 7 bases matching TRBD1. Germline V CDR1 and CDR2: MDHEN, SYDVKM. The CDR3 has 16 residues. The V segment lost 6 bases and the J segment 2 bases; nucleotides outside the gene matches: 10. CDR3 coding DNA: TGTGCCAGCAGCCTCGGAAGGGGGCTTGGCAATCAGCCCCAGCATTTT. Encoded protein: CASSLGRGLGNQPQHF.

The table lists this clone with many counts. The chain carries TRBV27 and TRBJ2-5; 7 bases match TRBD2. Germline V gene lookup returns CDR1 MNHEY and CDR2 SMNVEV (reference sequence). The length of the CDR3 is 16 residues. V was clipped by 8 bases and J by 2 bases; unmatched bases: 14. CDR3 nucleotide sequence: TGTGCCAGCGCCTCCTGGGGGGGAGGCGGGCAAGAGACCCAGTACTTC. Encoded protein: CASASWGGGGQETQYF.

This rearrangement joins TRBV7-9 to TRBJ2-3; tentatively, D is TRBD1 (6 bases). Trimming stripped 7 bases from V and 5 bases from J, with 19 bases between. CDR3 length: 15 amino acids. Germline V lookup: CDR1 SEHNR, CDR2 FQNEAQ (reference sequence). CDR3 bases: TGTGCCAGCACCCCCCCCACAGGGTATGGAGATACGCAGTATTTT. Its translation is CASTPPTGYGDTQYF.

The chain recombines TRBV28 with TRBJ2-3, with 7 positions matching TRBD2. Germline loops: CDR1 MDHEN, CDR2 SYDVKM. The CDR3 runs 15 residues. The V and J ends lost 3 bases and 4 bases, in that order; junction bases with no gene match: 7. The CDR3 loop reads CASSLLRESADTQYF. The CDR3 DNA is TGTGCCAGCAGTTTGCTGCGGGAGAGTGCAGATACGCAGTATTTT.

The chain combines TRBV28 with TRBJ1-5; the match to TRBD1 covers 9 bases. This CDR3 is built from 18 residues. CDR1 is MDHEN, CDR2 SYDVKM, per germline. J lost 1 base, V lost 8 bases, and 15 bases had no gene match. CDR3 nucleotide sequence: TGTGCCAGCCTCCCGGGACAGGGAGGCCTTGGGAGCAATCAGCCCCAGCATTTT. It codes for CASLPGQGGLGSNQPQHF.

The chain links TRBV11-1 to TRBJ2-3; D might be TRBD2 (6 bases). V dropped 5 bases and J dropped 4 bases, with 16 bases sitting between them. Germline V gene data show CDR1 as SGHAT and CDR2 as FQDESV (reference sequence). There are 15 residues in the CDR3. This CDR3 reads CASSRRDSPADTQYF. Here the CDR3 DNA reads TGTGCCAGCAGCCGCCGGGACTCCCCGGCAGATACGCAGTATTTT. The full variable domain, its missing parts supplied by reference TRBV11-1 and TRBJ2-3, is EAEVAQSPRYKITEKSQAVAFWCDPISGHATLYWYRQILGQGPELLVQFQDESVVDDSQLPKDRFSAERLKGVDSTLKIQPAELGDSAMYLCASSRRDSPADTQYFGPGTRLTVL.

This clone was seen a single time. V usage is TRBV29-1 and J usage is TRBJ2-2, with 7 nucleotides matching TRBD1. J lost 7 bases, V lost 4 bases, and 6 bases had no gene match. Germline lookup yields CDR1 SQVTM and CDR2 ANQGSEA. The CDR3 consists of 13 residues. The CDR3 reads CSVGATGVGELFF. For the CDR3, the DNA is TGCAGCGTTGGGGCCACAGGGGTCGGGGAGCTGTTTTTT.

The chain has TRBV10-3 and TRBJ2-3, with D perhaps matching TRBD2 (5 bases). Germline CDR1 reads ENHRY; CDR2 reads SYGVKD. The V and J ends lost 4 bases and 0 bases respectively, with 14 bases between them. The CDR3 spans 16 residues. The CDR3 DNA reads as TGTGCCATCAGTGCAGAGAGGGCGTCTAGCACAGATACGCAGTATTTT. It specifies CAISAERASSTDTQYF.

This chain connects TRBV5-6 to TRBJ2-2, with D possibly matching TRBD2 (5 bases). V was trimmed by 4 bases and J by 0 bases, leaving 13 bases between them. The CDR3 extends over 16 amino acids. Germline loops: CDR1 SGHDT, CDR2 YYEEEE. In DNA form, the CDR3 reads TGTGCCAGCAGCCCCTCGGGGAGAGCGAACACCGGGGAGCTGTTTTTT. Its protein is CASSPSGRANTGELFF.

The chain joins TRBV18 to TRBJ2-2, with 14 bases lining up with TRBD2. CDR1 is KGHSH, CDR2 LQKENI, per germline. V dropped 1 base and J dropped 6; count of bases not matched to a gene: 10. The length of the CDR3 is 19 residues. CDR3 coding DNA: TGTGCCAGCTCACCACTATCGGGACTAGCGGGAGTTGAGGCCGGGGAGCTGTTTTTT. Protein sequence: CASSPLSGLAGVEAGELFF.